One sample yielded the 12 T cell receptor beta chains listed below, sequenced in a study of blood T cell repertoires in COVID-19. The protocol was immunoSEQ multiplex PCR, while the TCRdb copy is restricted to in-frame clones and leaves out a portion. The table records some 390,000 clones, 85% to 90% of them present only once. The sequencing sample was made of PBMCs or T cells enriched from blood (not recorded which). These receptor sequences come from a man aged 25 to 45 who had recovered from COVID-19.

CDR3: CASSLIYGDNSPLHF. The CDR3 DNA is TGTGCCAGCAGCTTAATCTACGGAGATAATTCACCCCTCCACTTT. The rearrangement links TRBV11-2 to TRBJ1-6; D gene uncertain. The CDR3 is 15 amino acids. Per the germline V gene, CDR1 is SGHAT and CDR2 is FQNNGV. The ends were cut back, 2 bases at V and 5 bases at J, with 10 bases in the middle.

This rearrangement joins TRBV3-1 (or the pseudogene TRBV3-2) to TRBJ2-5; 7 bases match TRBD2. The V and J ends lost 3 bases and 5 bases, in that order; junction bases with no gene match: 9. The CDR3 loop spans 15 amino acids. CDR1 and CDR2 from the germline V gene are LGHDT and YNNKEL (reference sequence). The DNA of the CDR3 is TGTGCCAGCAGCCAGAACACGGGGGGTCGGGAGACCCAGTACTTC. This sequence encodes CASSQNTGGRETQYF.

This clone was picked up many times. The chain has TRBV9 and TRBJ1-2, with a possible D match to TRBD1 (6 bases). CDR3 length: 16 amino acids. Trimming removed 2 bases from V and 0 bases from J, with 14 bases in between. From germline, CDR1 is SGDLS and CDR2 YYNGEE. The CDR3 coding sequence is TGTGCCAGCAGCGTTAACACAGGGTGGACTAACTATGGCTACACCTTC. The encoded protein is CASSVNTGWTNYGYTF.

CDR3 in DNA: TGTGCCAGCAGCTTGGCCGGCGAGGGGGCCTACAATGAGCAGTTCTTC. It encodes CASSLAGEGAYNEQFF. The chain combines TRBV5-5 with TRBJ2-1, with D maybe TRBD1 (6 bases). V lost 0 bases, J lost 2 bases, and 12 bases lay in between. Germline CDR1 is SGHKS and CDR2 is YYEKEE (reference sequence). The CDR3 sequence is 16 residues long.

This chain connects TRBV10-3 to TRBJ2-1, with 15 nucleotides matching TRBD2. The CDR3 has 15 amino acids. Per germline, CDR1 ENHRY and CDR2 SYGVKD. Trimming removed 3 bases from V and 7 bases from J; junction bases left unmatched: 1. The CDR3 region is CAISEGTSGRNEQFF. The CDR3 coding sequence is TGTGCCATCAGTGAAGGGACTAGCGGGAGGAATGAGCAGTTCTTC.

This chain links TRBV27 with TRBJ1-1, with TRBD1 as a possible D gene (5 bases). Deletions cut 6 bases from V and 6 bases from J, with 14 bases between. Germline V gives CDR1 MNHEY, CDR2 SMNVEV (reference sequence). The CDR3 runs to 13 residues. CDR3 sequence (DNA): TGTGCCAGCAGGCCTCCTACAGGCGCTGAAGCTTTCTTT. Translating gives CASRPPTGAEAFF.

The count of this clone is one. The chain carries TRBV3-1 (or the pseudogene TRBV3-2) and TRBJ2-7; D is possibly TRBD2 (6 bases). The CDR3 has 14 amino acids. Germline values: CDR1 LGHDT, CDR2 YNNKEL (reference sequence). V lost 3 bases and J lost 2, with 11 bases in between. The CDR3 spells CASSQGRSTYEQYF. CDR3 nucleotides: TGTGCCAGCAGCCAGGGGAGGTCTACCTACGAGCAGTACTTC.

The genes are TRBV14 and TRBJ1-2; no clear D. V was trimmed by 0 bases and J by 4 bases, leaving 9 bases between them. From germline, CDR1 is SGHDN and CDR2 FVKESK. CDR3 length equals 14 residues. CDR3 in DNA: TGTGCCAGCAGCCAAGAACGGGGTCCCTATGGCTACACCTTC. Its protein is CASSQERGPYGYTF.

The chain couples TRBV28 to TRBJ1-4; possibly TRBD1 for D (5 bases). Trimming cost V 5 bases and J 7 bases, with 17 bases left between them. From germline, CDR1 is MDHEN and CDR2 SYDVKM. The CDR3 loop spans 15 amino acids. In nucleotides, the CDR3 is TGTGCCAGCAGTCAGGGCGCCGCCGGGGGTGAAAAACTGTTTTTT. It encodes CASSQGAAGGEKLFF.

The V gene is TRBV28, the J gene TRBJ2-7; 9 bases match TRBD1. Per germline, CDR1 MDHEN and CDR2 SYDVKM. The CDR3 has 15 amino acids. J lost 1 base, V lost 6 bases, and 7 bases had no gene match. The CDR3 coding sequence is TGTGCCAGCAGACCCCGGGACAGGGTTTCCTACGAGCAGTACTTC. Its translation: CASRPRDRVSYEQYF. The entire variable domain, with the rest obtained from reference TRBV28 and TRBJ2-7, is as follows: DVKVTQSSRYLVKRTGEKVFLECVQDMDHENMFWYRQDPGLGLRLIYFSYDVKMKEKGDIPEGYSVSREKKERFSLILESASTNQTSMYLCASRPRDRVSYEQYFGPGTRLTVT.

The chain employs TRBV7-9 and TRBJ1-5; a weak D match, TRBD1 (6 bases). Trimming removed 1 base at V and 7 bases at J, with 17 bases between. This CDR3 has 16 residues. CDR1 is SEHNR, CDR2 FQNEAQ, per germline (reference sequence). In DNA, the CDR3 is TGTGCCAGCAGCTTAGTGGGCAGGGGAAAGTTGCAGCCCCAGCATTTT. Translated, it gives CASSLVGRGKLQPQHF.

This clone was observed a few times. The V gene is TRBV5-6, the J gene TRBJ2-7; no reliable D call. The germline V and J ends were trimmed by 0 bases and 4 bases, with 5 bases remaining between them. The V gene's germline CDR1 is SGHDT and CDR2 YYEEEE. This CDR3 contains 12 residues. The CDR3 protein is CASSLVEYEQYF. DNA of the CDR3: TGTGCCAGCAGCTTGGTAGAATACGAGCAGTACTTC. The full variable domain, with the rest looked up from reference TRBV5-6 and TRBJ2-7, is DAGVTQSPTHLIKTRGQQVTLRCSPKSGHDTVSWYQQALGQGPQFIFQYYEEEERQRGNFPDRFSGHQFPNYSSELNVNALLLGDSALYLCASSLVEYEQYFGPGTRLTVT.